The clone carrying this T cell receptor beta chain was seen a handful of times. Its matching antigen is unknown. This record belongs to a study of T cells in Graves' hyperthyroidism and ophthalmopathy. Study at large: Any treatment followed the collection of peripheral blood at initial diagnosis. The study's findings and limits: In blood, most of the thyroid clonotypes expanded above 0.001 were also present.

Each diagnosis was grounded in clinical symptoms, serum thyroxine and TRAb, thyroid ultrasound, and orbital computed tomography. This CDR3 has 15 residues. V lost 3 bases to trimming and J lost 0 bases, with 9 bases between them. Germline loops: CDR1 SGDLS, CDR2 YYNGEE. TCR beta CDR3 regions were amplified from RNA transcripts. Researchers ran a first-round RT-PCR on the TCR CDR3 using the HTBI primer set. TCRdb ran MiXCR on the multiplex PCR reads and lists one entry per CDR3 protein. The sample shows around 690,000 distinct CDR3 sequences, 15% to 20% of them seen only once. This TCR derives from a middle-aged man with Graves' hyperthyroidism. The genes are TRBV9 and TRBJ2-2, with D possibly TRBD1 on 6 matching bases. The sample consisted of blood. The CDR3 DNA reads TGTGCCAGCAGCGGGGACACGACGAACACCGGGGAGCTGTTTTTT. Its translation: CASSGDTTNTGELFF.